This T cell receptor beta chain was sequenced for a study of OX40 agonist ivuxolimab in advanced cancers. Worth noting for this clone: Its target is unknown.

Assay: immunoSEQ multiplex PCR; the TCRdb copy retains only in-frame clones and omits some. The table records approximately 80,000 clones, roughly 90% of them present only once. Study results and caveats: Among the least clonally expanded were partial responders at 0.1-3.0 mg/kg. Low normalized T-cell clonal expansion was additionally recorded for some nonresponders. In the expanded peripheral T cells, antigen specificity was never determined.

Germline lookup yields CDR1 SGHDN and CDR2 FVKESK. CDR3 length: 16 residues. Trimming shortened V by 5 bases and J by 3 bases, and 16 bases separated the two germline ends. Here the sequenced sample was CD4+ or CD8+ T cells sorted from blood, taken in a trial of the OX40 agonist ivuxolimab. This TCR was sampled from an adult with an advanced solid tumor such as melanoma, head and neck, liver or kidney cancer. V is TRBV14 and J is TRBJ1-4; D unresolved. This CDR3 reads CASSRWIGSPNEKLFF. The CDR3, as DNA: TGTGCCAGCAGCAGGTGGATTGGCTCACCTAATGAAAAACTGTTTTTT. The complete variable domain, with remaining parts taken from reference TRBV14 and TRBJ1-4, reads EAGVTQFPSHSVIEKGQTVTLRCDPISGHDNLYWYRRVMGKEIKFLLHFVKESKQDESGMPNNRFLAERTGGTYSTLKVQPAELEDSGVYFCASSRWIGSPNEKLFFGSGTQLSVL.